The clone carrying this TCR beta chain showed up many times. Antigen unknown. This entry comes from a study of breast tumors, draining lymph nodes, adjacent tissues. TCRdb re-derived calls from the multiplex PCR reads in MiXCR, one entry per CDR3 protein. The data show around 50,000 distinct CDR3 sequences, around 23% seen once. Overall study findings and caveats: Findings are consistent with lymph node origin and intratumoral expansion of most tumor T cells. That most tumor T cells come from lymph nodes remained unproven.

Per the germline V gene, CDR1 is LNHDA and CDR2 is SQIVND (reference sequence). The CDR3 runs 13 residues. The V and J ends lost 5 bases and 4 bases respectively, with 11 bases between them. This chain links TRBV19 with TRBJ1-2, with D hard to call. Specimen: breast tumor tissue. The clonotype was recovered from a female donor with breast cancer. Some clones in this sample may be carry-over from other donors' samples. The CDR3 loop reads CASSWDSGYGYTF. CDR3 bases: TGTGCCAGTAGTTGGGATTCGGGCTATGGCTACACCTTC.